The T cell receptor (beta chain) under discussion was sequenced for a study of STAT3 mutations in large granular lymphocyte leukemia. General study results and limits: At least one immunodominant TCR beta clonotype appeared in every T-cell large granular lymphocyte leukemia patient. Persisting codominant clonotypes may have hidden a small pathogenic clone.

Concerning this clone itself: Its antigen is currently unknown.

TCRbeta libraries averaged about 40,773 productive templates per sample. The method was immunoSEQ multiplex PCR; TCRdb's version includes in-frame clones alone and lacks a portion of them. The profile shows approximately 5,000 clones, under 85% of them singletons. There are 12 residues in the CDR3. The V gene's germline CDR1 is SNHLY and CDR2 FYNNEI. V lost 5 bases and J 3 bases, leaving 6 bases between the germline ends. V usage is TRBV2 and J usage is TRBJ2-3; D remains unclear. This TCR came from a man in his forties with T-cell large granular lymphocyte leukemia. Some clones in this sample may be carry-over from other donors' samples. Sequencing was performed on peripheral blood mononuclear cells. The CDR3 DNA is TGTGCCAGCAGTATGTCAACAGATACGCAGTATTTT. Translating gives CASSMSTDTQYF.